This TCR beta chain comes out of a study of blood T cell repertoires in COVID-19. Study details: The origin of the acute and convalescent COVID-19 samples was the United States, Italy and Spain. Sample material is recorded as cDNA or gDNA derived from T cells, B-cell-depleted T cells, or PBMCs.

Trimming removed 0 bases at V and 5 bases at J, with 5 bases between. The CDR3 runs 12 residues. CDR1 is SGHNT and CDR2 is YYREEE in the germline V gene (reference sequence). Authors' data handling: Cell counts per sample came from amplifying reference gene primers. Data came from immunoSEQ multiplex PCR; TCRdb stores just in-frame clones and leaves some out. From that table come the V and J calls and clone size; the DNA was used to work out D and trimming. The repertoire holds about 76,000 clones, with around nine tenths as singletons. The sequence derives from a man younger than 40 with acute or convalescent COVID-19. This chain joins TRBV5-4 and TRBJ1-1, with D uncertain. The sequenced sample was peripheral blood. This CDR3 is CASSLEITEAFF. CDR3 DNA sequence: TGTGCCAGCAGCTTGGAAATAACTGAAGCTTTCTTT.